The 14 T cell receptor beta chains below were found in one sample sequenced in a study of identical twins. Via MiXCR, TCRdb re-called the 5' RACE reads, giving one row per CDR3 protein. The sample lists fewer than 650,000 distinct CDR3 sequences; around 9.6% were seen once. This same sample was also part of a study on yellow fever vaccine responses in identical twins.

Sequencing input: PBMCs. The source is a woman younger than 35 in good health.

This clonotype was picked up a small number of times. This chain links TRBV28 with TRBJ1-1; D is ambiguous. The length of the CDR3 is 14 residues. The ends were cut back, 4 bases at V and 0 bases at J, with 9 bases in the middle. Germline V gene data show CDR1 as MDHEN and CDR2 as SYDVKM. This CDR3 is CASSSRRLNTEAFF. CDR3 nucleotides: TGTGCCAGCAGTTCACGCCGGTTGAACACTGAAGCTTTCTTT.

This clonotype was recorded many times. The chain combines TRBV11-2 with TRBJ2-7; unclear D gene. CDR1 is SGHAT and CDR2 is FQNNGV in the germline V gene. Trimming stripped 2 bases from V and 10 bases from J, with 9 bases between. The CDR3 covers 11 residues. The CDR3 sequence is CASSLKQRQYF. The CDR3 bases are TGTGCCAGCAGCTTAAAGCAGCGTCAGTACTTC.

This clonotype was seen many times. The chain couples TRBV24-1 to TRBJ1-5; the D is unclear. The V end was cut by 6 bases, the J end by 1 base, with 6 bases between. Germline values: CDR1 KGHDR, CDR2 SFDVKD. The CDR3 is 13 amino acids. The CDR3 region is CATSHGSNQPQHF. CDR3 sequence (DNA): TGTGCCACCAGTCATGGGAGCAATCAGCCCCAGCATTTT.

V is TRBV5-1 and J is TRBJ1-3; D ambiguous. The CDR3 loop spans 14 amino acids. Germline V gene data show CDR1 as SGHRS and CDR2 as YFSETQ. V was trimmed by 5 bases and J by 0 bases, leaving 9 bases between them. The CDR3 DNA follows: TGCGCCAGCAGAAGAGAGATCTCTGGAAACACCATATATTTT. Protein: CASRREISGNTIYF.

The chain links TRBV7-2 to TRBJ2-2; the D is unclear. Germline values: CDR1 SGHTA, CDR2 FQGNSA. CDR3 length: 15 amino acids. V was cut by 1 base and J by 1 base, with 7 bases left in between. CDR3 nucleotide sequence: TGTGCCAGCAGCTTAGGGCTATGGAACACCGGGGAGCTGTTTTTT. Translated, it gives CASSLGLWNTGELFF.

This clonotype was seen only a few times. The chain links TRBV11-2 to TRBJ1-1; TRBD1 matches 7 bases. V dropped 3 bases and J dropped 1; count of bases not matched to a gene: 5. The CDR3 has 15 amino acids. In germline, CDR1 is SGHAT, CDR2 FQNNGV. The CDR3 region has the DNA TGTGCCAGCAGCTTGGGGACAGTGACGAACACTGAAGCTTTCTTT. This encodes CASSLGTVTNTEAFF.

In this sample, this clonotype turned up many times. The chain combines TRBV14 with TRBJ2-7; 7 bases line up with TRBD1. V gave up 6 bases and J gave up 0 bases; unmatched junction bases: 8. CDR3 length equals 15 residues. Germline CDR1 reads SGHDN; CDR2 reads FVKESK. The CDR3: CASRATGIGSYEQYF. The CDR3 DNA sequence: TGTGCCAGCAGGGCGACAGGGATCGGCTCCTACGAGCAGTACTTC.

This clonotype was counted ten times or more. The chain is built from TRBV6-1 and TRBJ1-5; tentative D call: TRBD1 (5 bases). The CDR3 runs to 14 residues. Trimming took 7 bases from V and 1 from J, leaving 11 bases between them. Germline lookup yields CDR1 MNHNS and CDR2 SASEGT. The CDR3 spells CASIEGNSNQPQHF. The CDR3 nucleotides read TGTGCCAGCATCGAGGGGAACAGCAATCAGCCCCAGCATTTT.

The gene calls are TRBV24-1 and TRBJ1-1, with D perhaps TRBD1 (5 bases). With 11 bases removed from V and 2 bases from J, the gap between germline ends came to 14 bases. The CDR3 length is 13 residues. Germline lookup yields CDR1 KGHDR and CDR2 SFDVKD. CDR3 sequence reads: CARGGPYNTEAFF. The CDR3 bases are TGTGCCAGGGGGGGACCGTATAACACTGAAGCTTTCTTT.

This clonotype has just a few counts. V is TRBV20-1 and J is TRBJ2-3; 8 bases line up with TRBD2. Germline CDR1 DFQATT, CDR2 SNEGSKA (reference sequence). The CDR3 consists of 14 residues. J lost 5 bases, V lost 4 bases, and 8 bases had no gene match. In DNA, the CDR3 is TGCAGTGCTACGCCAGCGGGGGAAAAAGATACGCAGTATTTT. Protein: CSATPAGEKDTQYF.

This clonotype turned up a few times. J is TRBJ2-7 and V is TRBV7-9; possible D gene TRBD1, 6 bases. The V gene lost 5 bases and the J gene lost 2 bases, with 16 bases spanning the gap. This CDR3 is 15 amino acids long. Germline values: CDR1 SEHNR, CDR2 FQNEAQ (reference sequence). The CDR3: CASSPAAGQTYEQYF. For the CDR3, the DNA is TGTGCCAGCAGCCCCGCCGCCGGACAGACCTACGAGCAGTACTTC.

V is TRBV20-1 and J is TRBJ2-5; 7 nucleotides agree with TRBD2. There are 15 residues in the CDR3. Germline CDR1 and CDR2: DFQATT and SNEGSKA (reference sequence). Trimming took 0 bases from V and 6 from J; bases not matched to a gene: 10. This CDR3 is CSAREGGEGRKTQYF. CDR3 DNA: TGCAGTGCTAGAGAAGGCGGGGAGGGCCGAAAGACCCAGTACTTC.

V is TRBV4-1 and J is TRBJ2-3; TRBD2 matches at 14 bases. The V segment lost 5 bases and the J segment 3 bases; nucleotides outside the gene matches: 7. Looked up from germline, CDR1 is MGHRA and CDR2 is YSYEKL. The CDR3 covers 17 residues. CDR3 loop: CASSGRLAGGLTDTQYF. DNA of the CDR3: TGCGCCAGCAGCGGGCGACTAGCGGGGGGGTTAACAGATACGCAGTATTTT.

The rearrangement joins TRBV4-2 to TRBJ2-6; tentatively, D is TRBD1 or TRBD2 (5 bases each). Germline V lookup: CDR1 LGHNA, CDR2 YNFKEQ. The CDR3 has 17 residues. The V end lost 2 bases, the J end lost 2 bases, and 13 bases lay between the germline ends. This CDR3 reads CASSQSSGLAGANVLTF. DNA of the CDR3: TGTGCCAGCAGCCAATCCTCGGGGCTAGCTGGGGCCAACGTCCTGACTTTC.